Following are 26 T cell receptor beta chains from one sample sequenced in a study of memory CD4+ T cells and cytomegalovirus serostatus. Single viable CD3+CD4+CD8-CD45RO+ cells were sorted as the memory CD4+ T cells. Assay used: immunoSEQ multiplex PCR; TCRdb lists only in-frame clones, some missing. The sample gives 25,000 to 30,000 clones, about four fifths of which show up once; 0.68% is in the top ten. The sequencing input was memory CD4+ T cells from blood. All receptors derive from an adult in good health and CMV-seronegative.

The rearrangement links TRBV6-4 to TRBJ2-2; perhaps TRBD2 as D (5 bases). The CDR3 contains 17 residues. Germline V gene lookup returns CDR1 MRHNA and CDR2 SNTAGT. V was clipped by 0 bases and J by 3 bases, with 14 bases between them. CDR3 DNA: TGTGCCAGCAGTGACTCGAGTTTTAGCGCGGACACCGGGGAGCTGTTTTTT. This gives the protein CASSDSSFSADTGELFF.

The genes are TRBV7-8 and TRBJ1-2; 7 positions agree with TRBD1. There are 13 residues in the CDR3. CDR1 SGHVS and CDR2 FQNEAQ come from the germline V gene. Unmatched junction bases numbered 13, after V lost 5 bases and J lost 13 bases. The CDR3 DNA reads TGTGCCAGCAGCGTCGATATGGAGGGGGCGAGCACCTTC. Translation gives CASSVDMEGASTF.

The gene calls are TRBV7-9 and TRBJ2-2; TRBD2 is a possible D gene (5 bases). Trimming left V 2 bases short and J 5 bases short, with 9 bases between. The CDR3 length is 14 residues. Germline CDR1 and CDR2: SEHNR and FQNEAQ (reference sequence). CDR3 nucleotide sequence: TGTGCCAGCAGCTTATTGAGGGAAACCGGGGAGCTGTTTTTT. It yields the protein CASSLLRETGELFF.

The chain employs TRBV19 and TRBJ2-7, with D unresolved. This CDR3 is built from 13 residues. Germline V gives CDR1 LNHDA, CDR2 SQIVND (reference sequence). V shed 1 base and J shed 6 bases, with 10 bases lying between them. In DNA, the CDR3 is TGTGCCAGTAGTATAGTCCTTAGCCTCGAGCAGTACTTC. Its protein product is CASSIVLSLEQYF. Together with reference TRBV19 and TRBJ2-7, the CDR3 gives the full variable domain: DGGITQSPKYLFRKEGQNVTLSCEQNLNHDAMYWYRQDPGQGLRLIYYSQIVNDFQKGDIAEGYSVSREKKESFPLTVTSAQKNPTAFYLCASSIVLSLEQYFGPGTRLTVT.

This clone was observed once. V gene TRBV4-1 combines with J gene TRBJ1-4; possible D gene TRBD1, 5 bases. Germline V lookup: CDR1 MGHRA, CDR2 YSYEKL. The ends were cut back, 4 bases at V and 7 bases at J, with 25 bases in the middle. The CDR3 covers 18 residues. The CDR3 is CASSPRMNQGGWAEKLFF. The CDR3 DNA reads TGCGCCAGCAGCCCCCGGATGAATCAGGGAGGTTGGGCTGAAAAACTGTTTTTT.

This clone has more than one count but fewer than ten. The chain joins TRBV29-1 to TRBJ1-2, with D possibly TRBD1 on 6 matching bases. Trimming removed 6 bases at V and 0 bases at J, with 14 bases between. Looked up from germline, CDR1 is SQVTM and CDR2 is ANQGSEA. The CDR3 is 14 residues long. The CDR3 nucleotides are TGCAGCGTCCCTGGACAGCAGACTAACTATGGCTACACCTTC. Translating it yields CSVPGQQTNYGYTF.

V usage is TRBV19 and J usage is TRBJ1-5; 7 bases are a match to TRBD1. CDR1 LNHDA and CDR2 SQIVND come from the germline V gene (reference sequence). The V gene end was trimmed by 6 bases and the J gene end by 4 bases; junction bases not matched to a gene: 6. The CDR3 is made up of 14 amino acids. The CDR3 sequence is CASSMDRTNQPQHF. DNA of the CDR3: TGTGCCAGTAGCATGGACAGGACAAATCAGCCCCAGCATTTT.

The rearrangement links TRBV19 to TRBJ2-4, with D tentatively TRBD1 (6 bases). Trimming removed 4 bases from V and 6 bases from J, with 22 bases in between. Germline V gene sequence: CDR1 LNHDA, CDR2 SQIVND (reference sequence). The CDR3 is 17 residues long. CDR3 bases: TGTGCCAGTAGTACAAACTCCCGTTGGCAGGGGACAAACATTCAGTACTTC. Its protein is CASSTNSRWQGTNIQYF.

The chain links TRBV11-3 to TRBJ2-3; 10 positions agree with TRBD2. Germline assignment: CDR1 SGHNT and CDR2 YENEEA. With V trimmed by 4 bases and J by 1 base, 5 bases remained unmatched. The CDR3 is 16 residues long. CDR3 region: CASSYSGTSGTDTQYF. The CDR3 nucleotides read TGTGCCAGCAGCTACTCCGGGACTAGCGGCACAGATACGCAGTATTTT.

This clone was seen just once. The chain links TRBV7-9 to TRBJ2-7; no firm D call. Trimming took 5 bases from V and 6 from J, leaving 17 bases between them. The CDR3 totals 14 residues. Per the germline V gene, CDR1 is SEHNR and CDR2 is FQNEAQ (reference sequence). This chain's CDR3 is CASSRNMGFFEQYF. Written as DNA, the CDR3 is TGTGCCAGCAGCCGGAACATGGGGTTTTTCGAGCAGTACTTC.

The CDR3 sequence is CASSYYSSDTQYF. The CDR3 region has the DNA TGTGCCAGCAGTTACTATTCCTCAGATACGCAGTATTTT. The genes are TRBV6-6 and TRBJ2-3; D not resolved. V was trimmed by 1 base and J by 4 bases, leaving 6 bases between them. Germline loops: CDR1 MNHNY, CDR2 SVGAGI (reference sequence). The CDR3 is 13 amino acids.

The chain carries TRBV7-9 and TRBJ1-4; 9 bases line up with TRBD1. Losses at the gene ends were 2 bases for V and 8 bases for J; bases not matched to a gene: 9. Germline V gene data show CDR1 as SEHNR and CDR2 as FQNEAQ (reference sequence). CDR3 length equals 16 residues. The CDR3 spells CASSLLAGTGREKLFF. The CDR3 DNA follows: TGTGCCAGCAGCTTATTAGCCGGGACAGGGAGGGAAAAACTGTTTTTT. The variable domain in full, completed from reference TRBV7-9 and TRBJ1-4, reads DTGVSQNPRHKITKRGQNVTFRCDPISEHNRLYWYRQTLGQGPEFLTYFQNEAQLEKSRLLSDRFSAERPKGSFSTLEIQRTEQGDSAMYLCASSLLAGTGREKLFFGSGTQLSVL.

The chain uses TRBV19 and TRBJ1-1, with a tentative D call TRBD1 (5 bases). This CDR3 region has 14 residues. Trimming pared 3 bases from V and 4 bases from J, leaving 12 bases between. Germline loops: CDR1 LNHDA, CDR2 SQIVND (reference sequence). CDR3 bases: TGTGCCAGTAGTATTCCGGGACTAATCACTGAAGCTTTCTTT. This encodes CASSIPGLITEAFF.

This clone was counted once. The chain has TRBV7-2 and TRBJ1-2, with 8 positions matching TRBD1. The germline CDR1 and CDR2 sequences are SGHTA and FQGNSA. Trimming removed 4 bases from V and 4 bases from J; junction bases left unmatched: 14. The CDR3 is 17 amino acids. The CDR3 loop is CASSSGSTETGVYGYTF. CDR3 DNA: TGTGCCAGCAGCTCGGGATCAACCGAGACAGGGGTCTATGGCTACACCTTC.

The chain couples TRBV28 to TRBJ1-5; D call uncertain. Between the trimmed V and J ends, which lost 7 bases and 0 bases, there was a span of 22 bases. This CDR3 comprises 18 residues. Germline CDR1 MDHEN, CDR2 SYDVKM. The CDR3 nucleotides are TGTGCCAGCATCGTGAGCGGGCAGGCTGATTATAGCAATCAGCCCCAGCATTTT. As protein: CASIVSGQADYSNQPQHF.

This chain uses TRBV6-5 with TRBJ2-1, with 7 bases aligning to TRBD1. V shed 6 bases and J 12 bases; nucleotides not matched to a gene: 11. In germline, CDR1 is MNHEY, CDR2 SVGAGI. The CDR3 loop spans 13 amino acids. The CDR3 DNA follows: TGTGCCAGCAGACCCAGACAGGGCTCGGGGCAGTTCTTC. Translating gives CASRPRQGSGQFF.

The V gene is TRBV29-1, the J gene TRBJ2-1; a weak D match, TRBD2 (5 bases). Germline loops: CDR1 SQVTM, CDR2 ANQGSEA. This CDR3 comprises 14 residues. The V end lost 2 bases, the J end lost 12 bases, and 20 bases lay between the germline ends. The CDR3 protein is CSVENPLAAGGQFF. The CDR3 coding sequence is TGCAGCGTTGAAAACCCACTGGCAGCCGGAGGGCAGTTCTTC.

The chain has TRBV18 and TRBJ1-1, with 9 positions matching TRBD1. V lost 0 bases to trimming and J lost 11 bases; unmatched junction nucleotides: 1. The CDR3 length is 12 residues. Germline assignment: CDR1 KGHSH and CDR2 LQKENI. CDR3 region: CASSPPDRGAFF. The CDR3 DNA is TGTGCCAGCTCACCACCCGACAGGGGGGCTTTCTTT.

The chain couples TRBV20-1 to TRBJ1-2, with D possibly being TRBD1 (5 bases). The V gene's germline CDR1 is DFQATT and CDR2 SNEGSKA (reference sequence). CDR3 size: 11 residues. CDR3 DNA sequence: TGCAAAACCGACAGTAACTATGGCTACACCTTC. It encodes CKTDSNYGYTF.

The chain is built from TRBV11-2 and TRBJ1-1; D is possibly TRBD1 (5 bases). CDR3 length: 15 residues. Germline V lookup: CDR1 SGHAT, CDR2 FQNNGV. V dropped 3 bases and J dropped 4 bases, with 15 bases sitting between them. CDR3: CASSFLRGAGTEAFF. The CDR3 DNA is TGTGCCAGCAGCTTCTTGCGCGGGGCCGGCACTGAAGCTTTCTTT.

In regard to this clone: Other DNA variants within this sample encode the same CDR3. The V call is TRBV4-3, the J call TRBJ1-1; D is undetermined. V was cut by 0 bases and J by 4 bases, with 6 bases left in between. Germline CDR1 reads LGHNA; CDR2 reads YSLEER. The CDR3 has 13 residues. CDR3: CASSQDRSTEAFF. DNA for the CDR3: TGCGCCAGCAGCCAAGATCGTAGCACTGAAGCTTTCTTT.

The chain's CDR3 is CASTPMGQSYEQYF. The CDR3 DNA follows: TGTGCCAGCACCCCAATGGGACAGTCCTACGAGCAGTACTTC. This chain uses TRBV7-8 with TRBJ2-7; 7 bases match TRBD1. From germline, CDR1 is SGHVS and CDR2 FQNEAQ. The CDR3 has 14 residues. With 7 bases clipped from V and 1 base from J, the junction kept 7 bases outside the gene matches.

On this clone: Other DNA sequences within the sample encode an identical CDR3. This sequence joins TRBV7-2 and TRBJ2-7; maybe TRBD1 (8 bases). Germline loops: CDR1 SGHTA, CDR2 FQGNSA. This CDR3 contains 15 residues. V was pared by 5 bases and J by 6 bases, with 20 bases between. CDR3 in DNA: TGTGCCAGCAGCGCAGGACAGGGAGGGGTCCGCGAGCAGTACTTC. It is translated as CASSAGQGGVREQYF. Filled out from reference TRBV7-2 and TRBJ2-7, the complete variable domain reads GAGVSQSPSNKVTEKGKDVELRCDPISGHTALYWYRQSLGQGLEFLIYFQGNSAPDKSGLPSDRFSAERTGGSVSTLTIQRTQQEDSAVYLCASSAGQGGVREQYFGPGTRLTVT.

The rearrangement joins TRBV19 to TRBJ1-1; D gene unclear. Trimming cost V 4 bases and J 0 bases, with 12 bases left between them. The CDR3 spans 15 residues. CDR1 is LNHDA, CDR2 SQIVND, per germline (reference sequence). The CDR3 DNA is TGTGCCAGTAGTAGAGGCCGATCCCTGAACACTGAAGCTTTCTTT. Amino acid sequence: CASSRGRSLNTEAFF.

This clone was seen more than once but under ten times. The CDR3 coding sequence is TGTGCCAGCAGCGTAGAAGGGCAGGGGAATTCACCCCTCCACTTT. Amino acid sequence: CASSVEGQGNSPLHF. The chain is built from TRBV9 and TRBJ1-6; TRBD1 might be the D (6 bases). Trimming took off 0 bases at V and 7 bases at J, with 11 bases between the two ends. CDR1 is SGDLS and CDR2 is YYNGEE in the germline V gene. This CDR3 region has 15 residues. Full variable domain (missing parts from reference TRBV9 and TRBJ1-6): DSGVTQTPKHLITATGQRVTLRCSPRSGDLSVYWYQQSLDQGLQFLIQYYNGEERAKGNILERFSAQQFPDLHSELNLSSLELGDSALYFCASSVEGQGNSPLHFGNGTRLTVT.

V usage is TRBV7-2 and J usage is TRBJ2-5; tentative D call: TRBD2 (5 bases). Trimming pared 5 bases from V and 5 bases from J, leaving 15 bases between. Germline CDR1 and CDR2: SGHTA and FQGNSA. This CDR3 contains 14 residues. The CDR3 sequence: CASSLSSQLETQYF. The CDR3 DNA reads TGTGCCAGCAGCCTATCTAGCCAGCTGGAGACCCAGTACTTC.